This entry lists 14 T cell receptor beta chains sequenced from one sample in a study of neurological immune-mediated disorders. TCRdb independently ran MiXCR on the 5' RACE reads; one entry per CDR3 protein. The sample has more than 45,000 distinct CDR3 sequences, around 3.6% seen once. The sequencing sample was made of PBMCs. The receptors come from a young man with multiple sclerosis.

At least ten counts were recorded for this clonotype. The rearrangement links TRBV12-3 or TRBV12-4 to TRBJ2-2; D not resolved. Trimming pared 2 bases from V and 0 bases from J, leaving 13 bases between. The CDR3 has 17 amino acids. The CDR3: CASSLLRTAANTGELFF. Written as DNA, the CDR3 is TGTGCCAGCAGTTTACTCAGGACGGCAGCGAACACCGGGGAGCTGTTTTTT.

This clonotype was found many times. This chain connects TRBV20-1 to TRBJ1-2, with 8 positions matching TRBD1. The CDR3 has 13 amino acids. Trimming at V came to 6 bases and at J to 4 bases, leaving 7 bases not matched to a gene. Germline-derived CDR1 and CDR2 are DFQATT and SNEGSKA (reference sequence). The DNA of the CDR3 is TGCAGTGCCCTGGACAGGGACGGCTATGGCTACACCTTC. Translation: CSALDRDGYGYTF.

This clonotype appeared many times. The chain joins TRBV5-1 to TRBJ2-7; 7 bases match TRBD1. V was clipped by 0 bases and J by 0 bases; unmatched bases: 3. Germline V CDR1 and CDR2: SGHRS, YFSETQ. This CDR3 has 15 residues. DNA of the CDR3: TGCGCCAGCAGCTTGGGAGGGGGCGGCTCCTACGAGCAGTACTTC. Its protein is CASSLGGGGSYEQYF.

Details on this clonotype: A clone one base away is much larger, so this may be a read error. CDR3 region: CSAGGPVTDTQYF. The CDR3 region has the DNA TGCAGCGCTGGGGGGCCAGTCACAGATACGCAGTATTTT. V and J are TRBV29-1 and TRBJ2-3; D tentatively reads TRBD1 or TRBD2 (6 bases each). V lost 7 bases to trimming and J lost 2 bases, with 13 bases between them. CDR1 and CDR2 (germline): SQVTM, ANQGSEA. CDR3 size: 13 residues.

This clonotype was picked up many times. The chain joins TRBV7-6 to TRBJ2-3, with D perhaps TRBD2 (6 bases). Germline CDR1 SGHVS, CDR2 FNYEAQ. This CDR3 comprises 16 residues. V was pared by 0 bases and J by 2 bases, with 12 bases between. For the CDR3, the DNA is TGTGCCAGCAGCTTAGCGGCAGGAGGGGTCACAGATACGCAGTATTTT. This encodes CASSLAAGGVTDTQYF. The whole variable domain, remainder taken from reference TRBV7-6 and TRBJ2-3, is GAGVSQSPRYKVTKRGQDVALRCDPISGHVSLYWYRQALGQGPEFLTYFNYEAQQDKSGLPNDRFSAERPEGSISTLTIQRTEQRDSAMYRCASSLAAGGVTDTQYFGPGTRLTVL.

In this sample, this clonotype turned up many times. This chain joins TRBV6-4 and TRBJ2-2; unclear D gene. Per germline, CDR1 MRHNA and CDR2 SNTAGT. Trimming took 0 bases from V and 6 from J, leaving 5 bases between them. This CDR3 is built from 13 residues. The CDR3, as DNA: TGTGCCAGCAGTGACTCGGCGGCCGGGGAGCTGTTTTTT. Translating it yields CASSDSAAGELFF.

This clonotype was counted ten times or more. V and J are TRBV15 and TRBJ2-4; no reliable D call. Trimming stripped 5 bases from V and 0 bases from J, with 8 bases between. The CDR3 runs to 14 residues. Germline loops: CDR1 LNHNV, CDR2 YYDKDF (reference sequence). CDR3 sequence: CATSLVLAKNIQYF. The CDR3 region has the DNA TGTGCCACCAGCCTTGTACTAGCCAAAAACATTCAGTACTTC. Drawing the rest from reference TRBV15 and TRBJ2-4, the complete variable domain is DAMVIQNPRYQVTQFGKPVTLSCSQTLNHNVMYWYQQKSSQAPKLLFHYYDKDFNNEADTPDNFQSRRPNTSFCFLDIRSPGLGDTAMYLCATSLVLAKNIQYFGAGTRLSVL.

In this sample, this clonotype turned up many times. The J gene is TRBJ1-3, the V gene TRBV7-9; the D is unclear. The germline V gene has CDR1 SEHNR and CDR2 FQNEAQ (reference sequence). The CDR3 is 12 amino acids. Trimming shortened V by 5 bases and J by 4 bases, and 6 bases separated the two germline ends. The CDR3 reads CASSPGGNTIYF. DNA for the CDR3: TGTGCCAGCAGCCCGGGGGGAAACACCATATATTTT.

This clonotype was found many times. The CDR3 region has the DNA TGCAGTGCTAGAACAGCCTCAGGGGACTATGGCTACACCTTC. As protein: CSARTASGDYGYTF. This chain uses TRBV20-1 with TRBJ1-2, with D possibly matching TRBD1 (6 bases). CDR1 and CDR2 (germline): DFQATT, SNEGSKA (reference sequence). The ends were cut back, 2 bases at V and 3 bases at J, with 13 bases in the middle. The CDR3 spans 14 residues.

This clonotype was detected ten times or more. The chain couples TRBV29-1 to TRBJ2-7, with TRBD2 matching over 10 bases. V shed 5 bases and J 4 bases; nucleotides not matched to a gene: 5. In germline, CDR1 is SQVTM, CDR2 ANQGSEA. The CDR3 has 13 amino acids. The CDR3 region is CSVTGTSAYEQYF. CDR3 coding DNA: TGCAGCGTTACCGGGACTAGCGCTTACGAGCAGTACTTC.

The table lists this clonotype with many counts. The chain recombines TRBV7-8 with TRBJ1-5, with D maybe TRBD1 (5 bases). The CDR3 is 14 residues long. The V end lost 1 base, the J end lost 9 bases, and 13 bases lay between the germline ends. Germline V lookup: CDR1 SGHVS, CDR2 FQNEAQ. CDR3 in amino acids: CASSLETGVGPQHF. CDR3 nucleotide sequence: TGTGCCAGCAGCTTAGAAACAGGCGTGGGGCCCCAGCATTTT.

This clonotype was seen many times. V is TRBV5-1 and J is TRBJ2-1, with D tentatively TRBD2 (5 bases). The CDR3 runs to 16 residues. Germline V gene sequence: CDR1 SGHRS, CDR2 YFSETQ. V was trimmed by 0 bases and J by 4 bases, leaving 14 bases between them. The CDR3 here is CASSLGGAVGYNEQFF. DNA of the CDR3: TGCGCCAGCAGCTTGGGGGGAGCGGTGGGGTACAATGAGCAGTTCTTC.

This clonotype was seen repeatedly, ten times or more. This sequence joins TRBV5-1 and TRBJ1-1; 9 nucleotides match TRBD1. Trimming took 6 bases from V and 3 from J; bases not matched to a gene: 3. CDR3 length: 13 residues. CDR1 SGHRS and CDR2 YFSETQ come from the germline V gene. In nucleotides, the CDR3 is TGCGCCAGCACGACAGGGGGGTACACTGAAGCTTTCTTT. This gives the protein CASTTGGYTEAFF. Filled out from reference TRBV5-1 and TRBJ1-1, the complete variable domain reads KAGVTQTPRYLIKTRGQQVTLSCSPISGHRSVSWYQQTPGQGLQFLFEYFSETQRNKGNFPGRFSGRQFSNSRSEMNVSTLELGDSALYLCASTTGGYTEAFFGQGTRLTVV.

This clonotype was seen at least ten times. The rearrangement uses TRBV15 and TRBJ2-7, with D unclear. Trimming pared 0 bases from V and 7 bases from J, leaving 13 bases between. Per the germline V gene, CDR1 is LNHNV and CDR2 is YYDKDF (reference sequence). The CDR3 sequence is 14 residues long. This CDR3 is CATSRDRPAGEQYF. The DNA of the CDR3 is TGTGCCACCAGCAGAGATCGCCCAGCCGGGGAGCAGTACTTC. Looking up the rest from reference TRBV15 and TRBJ2-7 gives the full variable domain: DAMVIQNPRYQVTQFGKPVTLSCSQTLNHNVMYWYQQKSSQAPKLLFHYYDKDFNNEADTPDNFQSRRPNTSFCFLDIRSPGLGDTAMYLCATSRDRPAGEQYFGPGTRLTVT.